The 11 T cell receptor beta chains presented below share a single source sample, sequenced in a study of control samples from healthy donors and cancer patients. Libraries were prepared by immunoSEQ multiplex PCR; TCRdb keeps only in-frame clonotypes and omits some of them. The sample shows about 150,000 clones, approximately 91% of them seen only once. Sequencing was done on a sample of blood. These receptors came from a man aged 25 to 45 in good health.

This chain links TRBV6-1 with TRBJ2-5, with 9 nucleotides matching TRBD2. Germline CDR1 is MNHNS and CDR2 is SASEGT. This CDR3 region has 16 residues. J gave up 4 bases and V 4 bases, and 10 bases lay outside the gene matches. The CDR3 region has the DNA TGTGCCAGCAGTGTGGGTGTGCGGGAGGGGGGAGAGACCCAGTACTTC. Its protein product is CASSVGVREGGETQYF.

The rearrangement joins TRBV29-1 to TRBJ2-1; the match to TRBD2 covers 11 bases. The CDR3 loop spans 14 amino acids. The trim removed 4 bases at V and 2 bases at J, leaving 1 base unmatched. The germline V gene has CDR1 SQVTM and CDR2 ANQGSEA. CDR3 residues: CSVGSGRAYNEQFF. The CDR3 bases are TGCAGCGTTGGTAGCGGGAGGGCCTACAATGAGCAGTTCTTC.

In nucleotides, the CDR3 is TGTGCCTCCAGGACAGGCCTCTCTGGAAACACCATATATTTT. This sequence encodes CASRTGLSGNTIYF. The chain recombines TRBV19 with TRBJ1-3; 7 positions match TRBD1. The CDR3 runs 14 residues. J lost 0 bases, V lost 11 bases, and 7 bases had no gene match. Per the germline V gene, CDR1 is LNHDA and CDR2 is SQIVND (reference sequence). Complete variable domain (other parts from reference TRBV19 and TRBJ1-3): DGGITQSPKYLFRKEGQNVTLSCEQNLNHDAMYWYRQDPGQGLRLIYYSQIVNDFQKGDIAEGYSVSREKKESFPLTVTSAQKNPTAFYLCASRTGLSGNTIYFGEGSWLTVV.

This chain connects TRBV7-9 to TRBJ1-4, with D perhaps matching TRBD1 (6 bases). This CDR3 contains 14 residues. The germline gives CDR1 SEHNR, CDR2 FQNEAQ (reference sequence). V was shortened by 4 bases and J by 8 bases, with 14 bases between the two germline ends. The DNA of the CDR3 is TGTGCCAGCAGCTCCCAGGGGTTCCGGGAAAAACTGTTTTTT. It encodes CASSSQGFREKLFF.

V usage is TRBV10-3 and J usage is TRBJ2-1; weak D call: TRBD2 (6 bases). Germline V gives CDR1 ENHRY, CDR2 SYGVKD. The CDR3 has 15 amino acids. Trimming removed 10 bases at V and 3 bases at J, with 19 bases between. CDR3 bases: TGTGCCACCTGGGCCGGGGGAAATTACTACAATGAGCAGTTCTTC. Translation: CATWAGGNYYNEQFF.

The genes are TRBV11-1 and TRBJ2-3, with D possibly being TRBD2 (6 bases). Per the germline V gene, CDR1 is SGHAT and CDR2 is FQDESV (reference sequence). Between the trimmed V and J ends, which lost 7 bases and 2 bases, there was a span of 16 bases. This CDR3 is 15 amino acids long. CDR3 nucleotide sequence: TGTGCCAGCACCCCATCCGGGGGAGTCACAGATACGCAGTATTTT. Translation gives CASTPSGGVTDTQYF.

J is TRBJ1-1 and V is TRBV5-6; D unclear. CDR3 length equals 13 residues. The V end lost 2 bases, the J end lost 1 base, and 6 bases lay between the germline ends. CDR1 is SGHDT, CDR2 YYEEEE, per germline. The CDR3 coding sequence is TGTGCCAGCAGCTTCTGGCCGAACACTGAAGCTTTCTTT. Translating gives CASSFWPNTEAFF.

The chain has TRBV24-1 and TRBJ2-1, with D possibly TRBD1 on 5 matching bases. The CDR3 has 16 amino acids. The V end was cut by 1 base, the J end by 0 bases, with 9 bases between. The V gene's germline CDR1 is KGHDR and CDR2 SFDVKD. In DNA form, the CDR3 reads TGTGCCACCAGTGATTTCCGCCAGGGCTCCTACAATGAGCAGTTCTTC. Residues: CATSDFRQGSYNEQFF.

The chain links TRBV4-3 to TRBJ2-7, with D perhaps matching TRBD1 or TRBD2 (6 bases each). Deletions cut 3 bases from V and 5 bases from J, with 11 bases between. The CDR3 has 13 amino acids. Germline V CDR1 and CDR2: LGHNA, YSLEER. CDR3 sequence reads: CASSHGGGNEQYF. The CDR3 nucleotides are TGCGCCAGCAGCCATGGAGGGGGGAACGAGCAGTACTTC.

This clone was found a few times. DNA of the CDR3: TGTGCCAGCAGCCCAGAGGCAGTTACTGGGGCCAACGTCCTGACTTTC. The encoded protein is CASSPEAVTGANVLTF. The J gene is TRBJ2-6, the V gene TRBV9; D call uncertain. This CDR3 is built from 16 residues. Looked up from germline, CDR1 is SGDLS and CDR2 is YYNGEE. V lost 4 bases and J 2 bases, leaving 13 bases between the germline ends.

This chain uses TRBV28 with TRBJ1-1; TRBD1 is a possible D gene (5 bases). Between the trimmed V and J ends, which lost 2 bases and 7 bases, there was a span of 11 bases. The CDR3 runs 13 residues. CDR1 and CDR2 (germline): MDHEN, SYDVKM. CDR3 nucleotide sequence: TGTGCCAGCAGTTTACAGGGATTCCGTGAAGCTTTCTTT. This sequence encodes CASSLQGFREAFF.